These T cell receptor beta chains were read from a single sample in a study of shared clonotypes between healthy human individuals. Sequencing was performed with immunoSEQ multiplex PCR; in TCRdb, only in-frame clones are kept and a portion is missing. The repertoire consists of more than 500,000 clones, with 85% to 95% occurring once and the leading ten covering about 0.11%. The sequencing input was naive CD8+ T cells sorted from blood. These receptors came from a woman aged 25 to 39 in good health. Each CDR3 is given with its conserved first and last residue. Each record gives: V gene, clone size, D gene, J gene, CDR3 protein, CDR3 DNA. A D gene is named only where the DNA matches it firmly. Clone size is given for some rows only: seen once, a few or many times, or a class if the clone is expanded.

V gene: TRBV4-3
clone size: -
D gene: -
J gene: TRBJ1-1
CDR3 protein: CASRRRAFF
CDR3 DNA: TGCGCCAGCAGACGGAGGGCTTTCTTT

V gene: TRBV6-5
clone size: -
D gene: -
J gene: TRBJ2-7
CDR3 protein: CASSYLGEGVYEQYF
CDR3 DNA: TGTGCCAGCAGTTACCTCGGCGAGGGGGTCTACGAGCAGTACTTC

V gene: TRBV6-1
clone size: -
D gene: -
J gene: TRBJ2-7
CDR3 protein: CASSEQVGVPRAEQYF
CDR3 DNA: TGTGCCAGCAGTGAACAAGTCGGGGTCCCTCGGGCCGAGCAGTACTTC

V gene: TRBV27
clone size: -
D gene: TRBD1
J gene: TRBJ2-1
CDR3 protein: CASSGDRYSYNEQFF
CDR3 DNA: TGTGCCAGCAGCGGGGACAGGTACTCCTACAATGAGCAGTTCTTC

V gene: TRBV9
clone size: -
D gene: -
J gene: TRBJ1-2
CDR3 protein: CASSVGLSEANYGYTF
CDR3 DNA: TGTGCCAGCAGCGTAGGGCTTTCAGAAGCTAACTATGGCTACACCTTC

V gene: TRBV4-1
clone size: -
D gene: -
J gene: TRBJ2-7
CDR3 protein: CASSPGTFNPHEQYF
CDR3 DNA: TGCGCCAGCAGCCCTGGGACTTTTAATCCCCACGAGCAGTACTTC

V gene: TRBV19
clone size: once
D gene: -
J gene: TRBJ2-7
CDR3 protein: CATTGEAYEQYF
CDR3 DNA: TGTGCCACCACGGGGGAAGCCTACGAGCAGTACTTC

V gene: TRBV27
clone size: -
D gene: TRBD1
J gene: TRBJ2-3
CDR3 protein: CASSLNRGNTDTQYF
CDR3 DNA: TGTGCCAGCAGTTTAAACAGGGGAAACACAGATACGCAGTATTTT

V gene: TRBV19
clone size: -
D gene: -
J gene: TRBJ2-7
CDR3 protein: CASSYNYEQYF
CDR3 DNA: TGTGCCAGTAGTTACAACTACGAGCAGTACTTC

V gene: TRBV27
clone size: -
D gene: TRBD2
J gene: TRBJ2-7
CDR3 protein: CASRPGLVPEQYF
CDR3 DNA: TGTGCCAGCAGACCGGGACTAGTCCCCGAGCAGTACTTC

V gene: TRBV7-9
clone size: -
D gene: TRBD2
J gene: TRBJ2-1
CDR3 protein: CASSWALAGYLNEQFF
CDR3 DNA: TGTGCCAGCAGCTGGGCGCTAGCGGGATATCTGAATGAGCAGTTCTTC

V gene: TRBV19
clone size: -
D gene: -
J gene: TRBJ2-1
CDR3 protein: CATTPAAYPYNEQFF
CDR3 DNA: TGTGCCACCACCCCGGCAGCGTATCCCTACAATGAGCAGTTCTTC

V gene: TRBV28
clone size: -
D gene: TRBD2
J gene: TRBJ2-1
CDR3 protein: CASSFPILAGGYNEQFF
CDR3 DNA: TGTGCCAGCAGTTTCCCCATACTAGCGGGAGGCTACAATGAGCAGTTCTTC

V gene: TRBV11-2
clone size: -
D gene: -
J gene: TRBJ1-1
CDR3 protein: CASSSVPGVVNAFF
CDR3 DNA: TGTGCCAGCAGCTCCGTACCAGGGGTGGTGAATGCTTTCTTT

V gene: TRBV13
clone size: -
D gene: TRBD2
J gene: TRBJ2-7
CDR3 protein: CASSLGTSGSHEQYF
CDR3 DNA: TGTGCCAGCAGCTTGGGGACTAGCGGGAGCCACGAGCAGTACTTC

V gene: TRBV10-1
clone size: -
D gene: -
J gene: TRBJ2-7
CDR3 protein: CASSDRTRGYEQYF
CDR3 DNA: TGCGCCAGCAGTGACCGGACCCGTGGCTACGAGCAGTACTTC

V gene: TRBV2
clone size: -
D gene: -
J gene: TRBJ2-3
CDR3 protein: CASSWTSTATDTQYF
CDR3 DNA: TGTGCCAGCAGTTGGACATCGACAGCCACAGATACGCAGTATTTT

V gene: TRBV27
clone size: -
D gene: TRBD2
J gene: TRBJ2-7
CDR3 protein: CASSLSASGIRNEQYF
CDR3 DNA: TGTGCCAGCAGTTTATCGGCTAGCGGGATCCGGAACGAGCAGTACTTC

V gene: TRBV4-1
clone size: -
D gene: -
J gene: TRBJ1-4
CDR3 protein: CASSQTRSEKLFF
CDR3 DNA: TGCGCCAGCAGCCAAACGAGAAGTGAAAAACTGTTTTTT

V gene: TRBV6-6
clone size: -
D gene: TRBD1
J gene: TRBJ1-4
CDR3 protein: CASSYSGTGGEKLFF
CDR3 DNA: TGTGCCAGCAGTTACTCCGGGACAGGGGGCGAAAAACTGTTTTTT

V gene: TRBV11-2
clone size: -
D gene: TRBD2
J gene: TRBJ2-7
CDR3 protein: CASSPTGGGSDYEQYF
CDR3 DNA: TGTGCCAGCAGCCCCACCGGCGGCGGGAGTGACTACGAGCAGTACTTC

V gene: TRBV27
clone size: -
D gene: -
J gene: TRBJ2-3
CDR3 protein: CASSLGDTPSTDTQYF
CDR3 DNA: TGTGCCAGCAGTTTAGGGGACACCCCTAGCACAGATACGCAGTATTTT

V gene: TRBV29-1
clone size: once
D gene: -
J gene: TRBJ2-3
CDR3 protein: CSVEDLSGSRTDTQYF
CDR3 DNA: TGCAGCGTTGAAGATCTTTCCGGCAGTCGCACAGATACGCAGTATTTT

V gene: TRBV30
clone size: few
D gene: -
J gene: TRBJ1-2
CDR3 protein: CAWSGGDGYTF
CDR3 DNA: TGTGCCTGGAGTGGGGGCGATGGCTACACCTTC

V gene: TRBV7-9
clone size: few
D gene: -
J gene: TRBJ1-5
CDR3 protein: CASSPPGENQPQHF
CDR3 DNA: TGTGCCAGCAGCCCTCCGGGGGAGAATCAGCCCCAGCATTTT

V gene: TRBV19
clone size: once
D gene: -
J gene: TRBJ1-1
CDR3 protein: CASSLRGSEYTEAFF
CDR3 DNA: TGTGCCAGTAGTTTGCGGGGAAGCGAGTACACTGAAGCTTTCTTT

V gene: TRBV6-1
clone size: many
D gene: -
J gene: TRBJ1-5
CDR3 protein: CASSGGRGNQPQHF
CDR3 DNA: TGTGCCAGCAGTGGGGGCAGGGGCAATCAGCCCCAGCATTTT

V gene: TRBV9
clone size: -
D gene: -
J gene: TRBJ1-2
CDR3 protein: CASSGTIGGEGYGYTF
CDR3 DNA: TGTGCCAGCAGCGGAACAATCGGGGGAGAGGGCTATGGCTACACCTTC

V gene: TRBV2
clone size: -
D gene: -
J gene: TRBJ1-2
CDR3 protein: CASKGRGSHGYTF
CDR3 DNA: TGTGCCAGCAAGGGTAGGGGATCGCATGGCTACACCTTC

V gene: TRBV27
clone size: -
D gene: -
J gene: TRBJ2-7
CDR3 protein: CASSFGSNYEQYF
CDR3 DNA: TGTGCCAGCAGTTTTGGCAGCAACTACGAGCAGTACTTC

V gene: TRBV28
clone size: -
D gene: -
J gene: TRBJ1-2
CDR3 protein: CASSLQVPGYGYTF
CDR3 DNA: TGTGCCAGCAGTCTACAGGTCCCGGGCTATGGCTACACCTTC

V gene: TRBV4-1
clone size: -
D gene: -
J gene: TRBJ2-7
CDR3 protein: CASSQALSTYEQYF
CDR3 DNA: TGCGCCAGCAGCCAAGCTCTCAGTACGTACGAGCAGTACTTC

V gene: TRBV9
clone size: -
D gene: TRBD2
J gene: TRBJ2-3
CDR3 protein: CASSDHPSGAADTQYF
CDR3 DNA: TGTGCCAGCAGCGACCACCCTAGCGGTGCGGCAGATACGCAGTATTTT

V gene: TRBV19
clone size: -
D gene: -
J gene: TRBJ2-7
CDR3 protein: CASSIGGGGPDYEQYF
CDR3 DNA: TGTGCCAGTAGTATAGGAGGAGGGGGCCCCGACTACGAGCAGTACTTC

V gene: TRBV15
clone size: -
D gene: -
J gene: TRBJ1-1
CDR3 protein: CATSREQMNTEAFF
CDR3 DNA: TGTGCCACCAGCAGAGAACAGATGAACACTGAAGCTTTCTTT

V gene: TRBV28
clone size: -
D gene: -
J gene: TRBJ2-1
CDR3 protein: CASSDPMNEQFF
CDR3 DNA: TGTGCCAGCTCAGATCCAATGAATGAGCAGTTCTTC

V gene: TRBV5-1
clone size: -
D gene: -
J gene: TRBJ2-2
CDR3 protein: CASPVGGELFF
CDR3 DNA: TGCGCCAGCCCCGTGGGCGGGGAGCTGTTTTTT

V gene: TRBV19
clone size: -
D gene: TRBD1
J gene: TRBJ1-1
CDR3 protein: CASSIRTGQSSTEAFF
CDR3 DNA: TGTGCCAGTAGTATTCGGACAGGGCAGTCGTCGACTGAAGCTTTCTTT

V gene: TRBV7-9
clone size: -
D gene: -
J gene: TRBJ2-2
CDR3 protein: CASSFSVGADTGELFF
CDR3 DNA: TGTGCCAGCAGCTTCTCGGTGGGCGCGGACACCGGGGAGCTGTTTTTT

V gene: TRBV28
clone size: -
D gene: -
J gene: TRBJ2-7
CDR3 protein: CASIPTRGSYEQYF
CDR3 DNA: TGTGCCAGCATCCCAACTCGGGGATCCTACGAGCAGTACTTC

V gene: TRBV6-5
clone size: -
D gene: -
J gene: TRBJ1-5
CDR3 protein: CASSYSGGSNQPQHF
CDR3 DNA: TGTGCCAGCAGTTACTCGGGGGGGAGCAATCAGCCCCAGCATTTT

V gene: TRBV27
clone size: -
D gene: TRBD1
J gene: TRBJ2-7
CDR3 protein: CASSFGTGDHEQYF
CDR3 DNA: TGTGCCAGCAGTTTCGGGACAGGGGACCACGAGCAGTACTTC